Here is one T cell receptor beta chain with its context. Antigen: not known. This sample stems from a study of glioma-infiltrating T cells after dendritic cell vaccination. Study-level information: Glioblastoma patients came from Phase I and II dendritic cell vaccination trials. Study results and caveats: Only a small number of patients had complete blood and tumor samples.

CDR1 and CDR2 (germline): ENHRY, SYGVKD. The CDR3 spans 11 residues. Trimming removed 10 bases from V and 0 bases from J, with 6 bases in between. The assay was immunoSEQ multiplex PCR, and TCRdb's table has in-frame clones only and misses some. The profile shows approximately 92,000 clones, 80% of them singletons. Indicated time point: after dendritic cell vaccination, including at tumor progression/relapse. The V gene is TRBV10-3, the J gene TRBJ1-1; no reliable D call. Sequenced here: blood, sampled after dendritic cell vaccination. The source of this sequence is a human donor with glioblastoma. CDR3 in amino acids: CATQVNTEAFF. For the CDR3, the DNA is TGTGCCACCCAGGTGAACACTGAAGCTTTCTTT.